The 27 T cell receptor beta chains listed next were all sequenced from one sample in a study of T cell repertoires in cytomegalovirus infection. TCRdb reprocessed the reads with MiXCR, giving one entry per CDR3 protein. The table has about 600,000 distinct CDR3 sequences, approximately 24% seen once; the top ten hold 7% to 9%. Material for sequencing was CD8+ T cells from PBMCs. The receptors were sampled from a human donor in good health (CMV status not recorded). Some clones in this sample may be carry-over from other donors' samples.

The chain joins TRBV29-1 to TRBJ2-7; 7 bases align to TRBD1. V was clipped by 5 bases and J by 3 bases; unmatched bases: 7. The CDR3 runs 13 residues. CDR1 and CDR2 (germline): SQVTM, ANQGSEA. The chain's CDR3 is CSVHGQDNYEQYF. Here the CDR3 DNA reads TGCAGCGTTCACGGACAGGATAACTACGAGCAGTACTTC.

Details on this clonotype: This clone may be a read error of a much larger clone one base away. The chain links TRBV7-2 to TRBJ1-4, with 7 bases matching TRBD1. The CDR3 extends over 15 amino acids. V trimming: 3 bases; J trimming: 3 bases; junction bases outside the gene matches: 4. The germline gives CDR1 SGHTA, CDR2 FQGNSA. CDR3 nucleotide sequence: TGTGCCAGCAGCTTGGTGACAGGGTCTAATGAAAAACTGTTTTTT. Protein: CASSLVTGSNEKLFF.

J is TRBJ2-1 and V is TRBV7-9; the match to TRBD2 covers 7 bases. Trimming cost V 4 bases and J 9 bases; bases outside gene matches: 6. Germline CDR1 and CDR2: SEHNR and FQNEAQ (reference sequence). The CDR3 is made up of 13 amino acids. The CDR3 bases are TGTGCCAGCAGCTATGGGGGGGGTGCTGAGCAGTTCTTC. Translation: CASSYGGGAEQFF.

There are many counts of this clonotype. The genes are TRBV7-9 and TRBJ1-2; 8 bases are a match to TRBD1. The trim removed 7 bases at V and 8 bases at J, leaving 15 bases unmatched. The CDR3 loop spans 15 amino acids. The V gene's germline CDR1 is SEHNR and CDR2 FQNEAQ (reference sequence). The CDR3 here is CASKENQGAFGGYTF. The DNA for the CDR3 is TGTGCCAGCAAAGAAAACCAGGGGGCGTTCGGCGGCTACACCTTC.

This clonotype was counted only a few times. This rearrangement joins TRBV7-6 to TRBJ2-5; tentatively, D is TRBD1 (6 bases). The CDR3 has 16 amino acids. The V gene's germline CDR1 is SGHVS and CDR2 FNYEAQ. The V gene lost 6 bases and the J gene lost 0 bases, with 17 bases spanning the gap. This chain's CDR3 is CASSFSPDRNQETQYF. The CDR3 bases are TGTGCCAGCAGTTTCTCCCCTGACAGGAACCAAGAGACCCAGTACTTC.

In this sample, this clonotype turned up a few times. The chain employs TRBV5-6 and TRBJ1-6, with D unclear. Germline CDR1 is SGHDT and CDR2 is YYEEEE. V dropped 6 bases and J dropped 13 bases, with 14 bases sitting between them. There are 12 residues in the CDR3. CDR3 sequence reads: CASTEKGYPLHF. Written as DNA, the CDR3 is TGTGCCAGCACAGAGAAAGGGTATCCCCTCCACTTT.

The DNA for the CDR3 is TGTGCCAGCAGCGGTACCGGGGCAGGGATTAATGAGCAGTTCTTC. Protein sequence: CASSGTGAGINEQFF. The gene calls are TRBV11-2 and TRBJ2-1; perhaps D is TRBD1 or TRBD2 (5 bases each). Trimming removed 5 bases from V and 7 bases from J, with 18 bases in between. This CDR3 has 15 residues. In germline, CDR1 is SGHAT, CDR2 FQNNGV.

The chain employs TRBV7-9 and TRBJ2-1; D is ambiguous. The V gene lost 3 bases and the J gene lost 7 bases, with 16 bases spanning the gap. The CDR3 length is 15 residues. The germline gives CDR1 SEHNR, CDR2 FQNEAQ (reference sequence). The CDR3 here is CASSFELGFGNEQFF. In nucleotides, the CDR3 is TGTGCCAGCAGCTTTGAGCTCGGATTTGGAAATGAGCAGTTCTTC.

The chain carries TRBV20-1 and TRBJ1-4, with 10 bases matching TRBD1. This CDR3 region has 16 residues. J was trimmed by 8 bases and V by 0 bases; bases with no gene match: 9. Germline V lookup: CDR1 DFQATT, CDR2 SNEGSKA (reference sequence). The DNA of the CDR3 is TGCAGTGCTAGAGAGGGGACAGGGGCCGGACTCGAAAAACTGTTTTTT. This translates into CSAREGTGAGLEKLFF.

This clonotype was seen a few times. This rearrangement joins TRBV29-1 to TRBJ1-2, with D possibly matching TRBD1 (5 bases). The CDR3 is 16 residues long. Trimming took off 6 bases at V and 3 bases at J, with 23 bases between the two ends. The germline V gene encodes CDR1 SQVTM and CDR2 ANQGSEA. This CDR3 is CSVPPTPGTAHYGYTF. For the CDR3, the DNA is TGCAGCGTCCCCCCCACCCCCGGGACCGCGCACTATGGCTACACCTTC.

This clonotype was seen more than once but under ten times. This chain links TRBV20-1 with TRBJ1-1; D not certain. The CDR3 extends over 11 amino acids. Germline V lookup: CDR1 DFQATT, CDR2 SNEGSKA (reference sequence). With 5 bases removed from V and 0 bases from J, the gap between germline ends came to 4 bases. The CDR3 DNA sequence: TGCAGTGCTGACCTGAACACTGAAGCTTTCTTT. This translates into CSADLNTEAFF.

The CDR3 coding sequence is TGTGCCAGCAGTCCCTCCGCCGGGATCGGAGAGACCCAGTACTTC. It is translated as CASSPSAGIGETQYF. The chain couples TRBV6-2 or TRBV6-3 to TRBJ2-5, with a weak D call TRBD2 (5 bases). The CDR3 extends over 15 amino acids. Germline lookup yields CDR1 MNHEY and CDR2 SVGEGT. V shed 5 bases and J shed 4 bases, with 17 bases lying between them.

This clonotype was counted many times. The chain has TRBV7-2 and TRBJ2-7, with D hard to call. Germline CDR1 SGHTA, CDR2 FQGNSA. The CDR3 is made up of 13 amino acids. With 6 bases removed from V and 5 bases from J, the gap between germline ends came to 14 bases. CDR3 residues: CASSWAFAHEQYV. The DNA for the CDR3 is TGTGCCAGCAGTTGGGCATTCGCCCACGAGCAGTACGTC.

The gene calls are TRBV27 and TRBJ2-7; 7 positions match TRBD1. Trimming cost V 5 bases and J 4 bases; bases outside gene matches: 8. Per germline, CDR1 MNHEY and CDR2 SMNVEV (reference sequence). The CDR3 runs 14 residues. CDR3 DNA sequence: TGTGCCAGCAGTGCCGGGACAGCCGGTTACGAGCAGTACTTC. It is translated as CASSAGTAGYEQYF.

This chain uses TRBV7-6 with TRBJ2-7, with TRBD1 matching 10 bases. CDR1 SGHVS and CDR2 FNYEAQ come from the germline V gene. Losses at the gene ends were 5 bases for V and 7 bases for J; bases not matched to a gene: 8. This CDR3 spans 14 amino acids. DNA for the CDR3: TGTGCCAGCAGCCCCAGACAGGGGGCTGAAGAGCAGTACTTC. Translation gives CASSPRQGAEEQYF.

This clonotype was recorded many times. The V gene is TRBV7-9, the J gene TRBJ2-2; D is unclear. CDR3 length: 15 residues. The germline V gene has CDR1 SEHNR and CDR2 FQNEAQ (reference sequence). The V and J ends lost 5 bases and 1 base respectively, with 11 bases between them. The CDR3 DNA reads as TGTGCCAGCAGCGTCAAGAAGGTGAACACCGGGGAGCTGTTTTTT. It translates to CASSVKKVNTGELFF.

CDR3 amino acids: CSAIEGDSAGESYNEQFF. The CDR3 bases are TGCAGTGCTATAGAGGGAGACTCCGCTGGGGAGTCCTACAATGAGCAGTTCTTC. This sequence joins TRBV20-1 and TRBJ2-1, with D perhaps TRBD2 (5 bases). Trimming took off 4 bases at V and 1 base at J, with 23 bases between the two ends. The length of the CDR3 is 18 residues. In germline, CDR1 is DFQATT, CDR2 SNEGSKA (reference sequence).

A few counts support this clonotype. A much larger clone lies one base from this, so it may be a read error. The V gene is TRBV11-2, the J gene TRBJ1-3, with D perhaps TRBD1 (6 bases). The CDR3 covers 14 residues. V lost 6 bases and J lost 0, with 9 bases in between. Germline CDR1 and CDR2: SGHAT and FQNNGV. The chain's CDR3 is CASSQQGSGNTIYF. CDR3 in DNA: TGTGCCAGCAGTCAACAGGGCTCTGGAAACACCATATATTTT.

This clonotype has at least ten counts. The V gene is TRBV28, the J gene TRBJ1-1; 8 positions match TRBD1. The CDR3 sequence is 15 residues long. V was clipped by 2 bases and J by 1 base; unmatched bases: 3. CDR1 and CDR2 from the germline V gene are MDHEN and SYDVKM. CDR3 DNA sequence: TGTGCCAGCAGTTTAGGGGACAGGCCGAACACTGAAGCTTTCTTT. It encodes CASSLGDRPNTEAFF. The full variable domain, with the rest looked up from reference TRBV28 and TRBJ1-1, is DVKVTQSSRYLVKRTGEKVFLECVQDMDHENMFWYRQDPGLGLRLIYFSYDVKMKEKGDIPEGYSVSREKKERFSLILESASTNQTSMYLCASSLGDRPNTEAFFGQGTRLTVV.

This clonotype was counted many times. This chain links TRBV7-2 with TRBJ2-1, with 11 bases identical to TRBD2. CDR1 is SGHTA and CDR2 is FQGNSA in the germline V gene. The CDR3 runs 15 residues. The ends lost 5 bases at V and 4 bases at J; junction bases unmatched: 4. The CDR3 DNA sequence: TGTGCCAGCAGCCCGGGACTAGCGGATTACAATGAGCAGTTCTTC. Translation gives CASSPGLADYNEQFF.

This clonotype was detected a few times. V is TRBV7-9 and J is TRBJ2-7; 9 bases align to TRBD1. Germline V gene data show CDR1 as SEHNR and CDR2 as FQNEAQ (reference sequence). After removal of 5 bases from V and 6 bases from J, the junction contained 11 bases not matched to a gene. The CDR3 loop spans 15 amino acids. The DNA of the CDR3 is TGTGCCAGCAGCAAGCCGGGACAGGGAGGGATCGAGCAGTACGTC. Its translation is CASSKPGQGGIEQYV.

Many counts were recorded for this clonotype. The genes are TRBV7-2 and TRBJ2-1; D possibly corresponds to TRBD1 (6 bases). The V end was cut by 4 bases, the J end by 6 bases, with 13 bases between. The CDR3 covers 14 residues. Germline V gene data show CDR1 as SGHTA and CDR2 as FQGNSA. For the CDR3, the DNA is TGTGCCAGCAGCTATCGCCAGGGGATCAATGAGCAGTTCTTC. It specifies CASSYRQGINEQFF.

This clonotype came up a few times. J is TRBJ2-3 and V is TRBV6-5; D is possibly TRBD2 (7 bases). Germline CDR1 reads MNHEY; CDR2 reads SVGAGI. CDR3 length equals 21 residues. Deletions cut 3 bases from V and 1 base from J, with 29 bases between. The CDR3 DNA sequence: TGTGCCAGCAGTTATGGTGGGCCATTAGGGTCCCGGGGGGCCGGCACAGATACGCAGTATTTT. This encodes CASSYGGPLGSRGAGTDTQYF.

The rearrangement uses TRBV7-6 and TRBJ2-7, with TRBD1 matching over 7 bases. The V gene end was trimmed by 1 base and the J gene end by 1 base; junction bases not matched to a gene: 4. Germline values: CDR1 SGHVS, CDR2 FNYEAQ. CDR3 length: 15 amino acids. CDR3 protein: CASSLGWTGSYEQYF. As DNA, the CDR3 is TGTGCCAGCAGCTTAGGGTGGACAGGTTCCTACGAGCAGTACTTC.

V and J are TRBV6-5 and TRBJ1-1; D is uncertain. The CDR3 sequence is 14 residues long. CDR1 is MNHEY and CDR2 is SVGAGI in the germline V gene. V was pared by 3 bases and J by 0 bases, with 8 bases between. The CDR3 DNA reads TGTGCCAGCAGTTATGGGCCTATGAACACTGAAGCTTTCTTT. It is translated as CASSYGPMNTEAFF.

V and J are TRBV6-1 and TRBJ1-2, with D unclear. The germline CDR1 and CDR2 sequences are MNHNS and SASEGT. Trimming cost V 2 bases and J 3 bases, with 13 bases left between them. This CDR3 region has 15 residues. The CDR3 here is CASSESPRGDYGYTF. CDR3 nucleotide sequence: TGTGCCAGCAGTGAATCCCCACGGGGTGACTATGGCTACACCTTC.

This clonotype has ten or more counts. J is TRBJ2-3 and V is TRBV7-2; weak D call: TRBD2 (5 bases). The CDR3 length is 14 residues. V lost 4 bases, J lost 0 bases, and 8 bases lay in between. CDR1 is SGHTA and CDR2 is FQGNSA in the germline V gene. CDR3 in amino acids: CASSYGLSTDTQYF. CDR3 nucleotide sequence: TGTGCCAGCAGCTACGGACTGAGCACAGATACGCAGTATTTT.